This TCR beta chain was found in a study of OX40 agonist ivuxolimab in advanced cancers. Study details: Across the patients, intravenous ivuxolimab was delivered every 2 weeks at 0.01 to 10 mg/kg. Dose-escalation patients' cancers were hepatocellular carcinoma, melanoma, renal cell or head and neck cancer.

Measured with immunoSEQ multiplex PCR; TCRdb has only the in-frame clones, and not every one. The sample lists some 55,000 clones; just over 90% were seen once. Per the germline V gene, CDR1 is SGHTS and CDR2 is YDEGEE. V lost 2 bases, J lost 5 bases, and 16 bases lay in between. This CDR3 region has 15 residues. Blood draws occurred at baseline, cycle 4 day 1, and cycle 7 day 1. This rearrangement joins TRBV5-8 to TRBJ1-2, with D possibly matching TRBD1 (5 bases). Sample: CD4+ or CD8+ T cells sorted from blood, taken in a trial of the OX40 agonist ivuxolimab. This TCR was recovered from an adult with an advanced solid tumor such as melanoma, head and neck, liver or kidney cancer. The CDR3 loop reads CASSLYGRDFYGYTF. CDR3 bases: TGTGCCAGCAGCTTATATGGCAGGGACTTTTATGGCTACACCTTC.